These T cell receptor beta chains were read from a single sample in a study of T cell repertoires in cytomegalovirus infection. TCRdb redid the calling of the reads with MiXCR, one entry per CDR3 protein. The sample gives 170,000 or so distinct CDR3 sequences, about an eighth of which show up once; 25% to 30% is in the top ten. Sequencing was performed on PBMCs. Source of these receptors: a human donor in good health (CMV status not recorded). Some clones in this sample may be carry-over from other donors' samples. CDR3s leave out the opening cysteine and the closing phenylalanine or tryptophan.

cdr3_aa: ASSFRTSGYNEQF; cdr3_length: 13; v_call: TRBV7-2
cdr3_aa: ASSLGDNSGANVLT; cdr3_length: 14; v_call: TRBV4-1
cdr3_aa: SLREAGELF; cdr3_length: 9; v_call: TRBV29-1
cdr3_aa: ASSPEEVNPYEQY; cdr3_length: 13; v_call: TRBV7-9
cdr3_aa: ASSRSGGNTEAF; cdr3_length: 12; v_call: TRBV7-3
cdr3_aa: ASSSRQQGYEQY; cdr3_length: 12; v_call: TRBV7-2
cdr3_aa: ASSQDGLPPDTQY; cdr3_length: 13; v_call: TRBV14
cdr3_aa: ASSSQQGLPQH; cdr3_length: 11; v_call: TRBV7-2
cdr3_aa: ASSPGLTTDTQY; cdr3_length: 12; v_call: TRBV18
cdr3_aa: ASSFTVGAGVPYEQY; cdr3_length: 15; v_call: TRBV7-9
cdr3_aa: ASSAEASGPNTEAF; cdr3_length: 14; v_call: TRBV28
cdr3_aa: ASRPIQGLLKEAF; cdr3_length: 13; v_call: TRBV6-1
cdr3_aa: SVEDPSGLGYEQY; cdr3_length: 13; v_call: TRBV29-1
cdr3_aa: AIGGGSEQY; cdr3_length: 9; v_call: TRBV10-3
cdr3_aa: SVGDGSYGYT; cdr3_length: 10; v_call: TRBV29-1
cdr3_aa: ASSWRGTSSYNEQF; cdr3_length: 14; v_call: TRBV7-6
cdr3_aa: ASRTLGDRAQPQH; cdr3_length: 13; v_call: TRBV12-3/TRBV12-4